Each of the 10 T cell receptor beta chains below was sequenced from the same sample in a study of sequential checkpoint blockade in melanoma. TCRdb's copy holds only in-frame clones and misses some; the assay was immunoSEQ multiplex PCR. This sample has about 28,000 clones, with 85% to 90% found just once. Regarding treatment: randomized to nivolumab then ipilimumab (arm A) or the reverse (arm B). Here the sequenced sample was CD8+ T cells sorted from blood (inferred from file names), taken from a patient given nivolumab and ipilimumab in sequence. These receptors all stem from a human donor with melanoma.

Comments on this clone: The junction differs from germline at one of its ends, possibly a read error. DNA of the CDR3: TGTGCTAGCAGCTTAGATGGGAGCTCTGGAAACACCATATATTTT. Translation: CASSLDGSSGNTIYF. V is TRBV7-7 and J is TRBJ1-3; D is uncertain. This CDR3 region has 15 residues. Germline V gene data show CDR1 as SSHAT and CDR2 as FNYEAQ (reference sequence).

As regards this clone: Its ends do not fully match the called genes, so a read error is possible. The chain joins TRBV7-7 to TRBJ1-4, with D hard to call. The CDR3 runs to 15 residues. The germline V gene has CDR1 SSHAT and CDR2 FNYEAQ (reference sequence). CDR3 loop: CASSLGAATNEKLFF. CDR3 in DNA: TGTGCTAGCAGCTTAGGCGCCGCAACTAATGAAAAACTGTTTTTT.

The J gene is TRBJ1-3, the V gene TRBV9; 9 bases fit TRBD1. Unmatched junction bases numbered 8, after V lost 3 bases and J lost 4 bases. This CDR3 spans 16 amino acids. The germline CDR1 and CDR2 sequences are SGDLS and YYNGEE. The CDR3 coding sequence is TGTGCCAGCAGCGGACTAGGACAGGGGCAGGGAAACACCATATATTTT. Translated: CASSGLGQGQGNTIYF.

The chain joins TRBV9 to TRBJ1-1; D not resolved. V was cut by 4 bases and J by 3 bases, with 16 bases left in between. The CDR3 is 15 residues long. The germline CDR1 and CDR2 sequences are SGDLS and YYNGEE. Written as DNA, the CDR3 is TGTGCCAGCAGCTTCAACCCTCGGGAGGACACTGAAGCTTTCTTT. Protein sequence: CASSFNPREDTEAFF. The whole variable domain, remainder taken from reference TRBV9 and TRBJ1-1, is DSGVTQTPKHLITATGQRVTLRCSPRSGDLSVYWYQQSLDQGLQFLIQYYNGEERAKGNILERFSAQQFPDLHSELNLSSLELGDSALYFCASSFNPREDTEAFFGQGTRLTVV.

The chain recombines TRBV19 with TRBJ1-1; D remains unclear. The V and J ends lost 0 bases and 0 bases respectively, with 11 bases between them. CDR3 length: 16 amino acids. The germline V gene has CDR1 LNHDA and CDR2 SQIVND (reference sequence). CDR3 nucleotide sequence: TGTGCCAGTAGTATAGACTTGACACTCATGAACACTGAAGCTTTCTTT. Translated, it gives CASSIDLTLMNTEAFF.

The chain combines TRBV7-9 with TRBJ2-1; D perhaps matches TRBD2 (6 bases). Trimming took off 3 bases at V and 3 bases at J, with 9 bases between the two ends. This CDR3 spans 14 amino acids. Germline V gene lookup returns CDR1 SEHNR and CDR2 FQNEAQ (reference sequence). CDR3 nucleotide sequence: TGTGCCAGCAGCTTTGGGGGACTCTACAATGAGCAGTTCTTC. Its protein is CASSFGGLYNEQFF.

This chain joins TRBV4-2 and TRBJ2-7, with 10 nucleotides matching TRBD1. This CDR3 comprises 15 residues. V was pared by 0 bases and J by 4 bases, with 3 bases of the junction left unmatched. Looked up from germline, CDR1 is LGHNA and CDR2 is YNFKEQ. The CDR3 DNA follows: TGTGCCAGCAGCCAAGAGACAGGGGGCGTTTACGAGCAGTACGTC. It codes for CASSQETGGVYEQYV.

This chain links TRBV9 with TRBJ2-3, with D possibly being TRBD2 (6 bases). The ends were cut back, 0 bases at V and 5 bases at J, with 13 bases in the middle. This CDR3 has 15 residues. Germline V gene sequence: CDR1 SGDLS, CDR2 YYNGEE. CDR3: CASSVAGAPQDTQYF. CDR3 bases: TGTGCCAGCAGCGTAGCGGGAGCGCCACAAGATACGCAGTATTTT.

This chain connects TRBV7-3 to TRBJ2-2, with 10 bases fitting TRBD2. CDR1 is SGHTA and CDR2 is FQGTGA in the germline V gene. The CDR3 loop spans 19 amino acids. The V segment lost 0 bases and the J segment 5 bases; nucleotides outside the gene matches: 12. CDR3 loop: CASSLTPQEAGGRTGELFF. In nucleotides, the CDR3 is TGTGCCAGCAGCTTAACTCCCCAGGAAGCGGGGGGGCGGACCGGGGAGCTGTTTTTT.

This clone was seen just once. The chain joins TRBV7-9 to TRBJ2-1; D is unclear. Germline CDR1 SEHNR, CDR2 FQNEAQ (reference sequence). Trimming left V 7 bases short and J 10 bases short, with 14 bases between. The CDR3 runs to 12 residues. The CDR3: CASTLTGEEQFF. CDR3 coding DNA: TGTGCCAGCACCCTAACCGGTGAAGAGCAGTTCTTC.